The sequence of this T cell receptor beta chain was determined in a study of CD8+CD57+ T cells in acquired aplastic anemia. The germline gives CDR1 MGHDK, CDR2 SYGVNS. This CDR3 spans 14 amino acids. Trimming removed 1 base at V and 9 bases at J, with 16 bases between. Genomic DNA templated the TCR beta VDJ and CDR3 profiling. TCRdb ran MiXCR on the reads and lists one entry per CDR3 protein. This table has roughly 220,000 distinct CDR3 sequences, 65% appearing once. For sequencing, patients were chosen who had shown expansion of CD8+CD57+ cells by flow cytometry. This TCR derives from a human donor with aplastic anemia. The sequenced sample consisted of sorted CD4+, CD8+, or CD8+CD57+ T cells (not recorded which) from PBMCs. V and J are TRBV25-1 and TRBJ2-7; no reliable D call. Written as DNA, the CDR3 is TGTGCCAGCAGTGAATCTAGGACGTGTACGAGGCAGTACTTC. Its protein is CASSESRTCTRQYF.